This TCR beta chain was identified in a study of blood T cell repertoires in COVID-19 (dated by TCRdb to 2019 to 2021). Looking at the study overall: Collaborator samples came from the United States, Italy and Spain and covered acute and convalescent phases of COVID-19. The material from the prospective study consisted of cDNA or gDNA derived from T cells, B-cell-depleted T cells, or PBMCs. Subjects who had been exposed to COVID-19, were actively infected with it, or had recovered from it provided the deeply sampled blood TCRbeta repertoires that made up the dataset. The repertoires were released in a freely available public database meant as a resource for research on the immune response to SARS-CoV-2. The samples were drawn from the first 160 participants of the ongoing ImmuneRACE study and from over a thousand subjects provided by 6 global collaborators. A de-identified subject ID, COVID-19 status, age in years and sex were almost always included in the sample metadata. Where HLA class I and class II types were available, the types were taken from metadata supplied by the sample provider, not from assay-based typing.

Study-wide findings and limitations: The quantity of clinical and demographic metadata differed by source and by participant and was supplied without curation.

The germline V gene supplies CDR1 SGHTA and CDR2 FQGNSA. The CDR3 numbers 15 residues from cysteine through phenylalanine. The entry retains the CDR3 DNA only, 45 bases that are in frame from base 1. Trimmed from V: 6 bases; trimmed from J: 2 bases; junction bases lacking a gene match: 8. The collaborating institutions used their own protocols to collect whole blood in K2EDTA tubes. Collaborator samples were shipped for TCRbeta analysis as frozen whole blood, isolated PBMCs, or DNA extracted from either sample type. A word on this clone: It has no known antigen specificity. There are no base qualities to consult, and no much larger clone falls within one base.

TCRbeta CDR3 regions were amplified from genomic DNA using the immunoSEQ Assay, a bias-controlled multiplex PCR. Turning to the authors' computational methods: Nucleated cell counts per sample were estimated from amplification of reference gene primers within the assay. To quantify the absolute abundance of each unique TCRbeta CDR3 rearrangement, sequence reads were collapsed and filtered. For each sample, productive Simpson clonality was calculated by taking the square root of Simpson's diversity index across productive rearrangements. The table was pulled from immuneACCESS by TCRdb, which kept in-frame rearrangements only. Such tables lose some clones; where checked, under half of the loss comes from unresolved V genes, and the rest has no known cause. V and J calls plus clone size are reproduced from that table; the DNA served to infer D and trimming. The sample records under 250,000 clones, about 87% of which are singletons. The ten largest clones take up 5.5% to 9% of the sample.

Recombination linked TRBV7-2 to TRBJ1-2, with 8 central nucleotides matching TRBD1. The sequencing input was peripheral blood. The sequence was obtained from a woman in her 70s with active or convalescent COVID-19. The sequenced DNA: TGTGCCAGCAGAAAAGGACAGGGAGAAAACTATGGCTACACCTTC. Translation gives CASRKGQGENYGYTF. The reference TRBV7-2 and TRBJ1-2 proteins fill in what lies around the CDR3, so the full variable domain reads GAGVSQSPSNKVTEKGKDVELRCDPISGHTALYWYRQSLGQGLEFLIYFQGNSAPDKSGLPSDRFSAERTGGSVSTLTIQRTQQEDSAVYLCASRKGQGENYGYTFGSGTRLTVV.